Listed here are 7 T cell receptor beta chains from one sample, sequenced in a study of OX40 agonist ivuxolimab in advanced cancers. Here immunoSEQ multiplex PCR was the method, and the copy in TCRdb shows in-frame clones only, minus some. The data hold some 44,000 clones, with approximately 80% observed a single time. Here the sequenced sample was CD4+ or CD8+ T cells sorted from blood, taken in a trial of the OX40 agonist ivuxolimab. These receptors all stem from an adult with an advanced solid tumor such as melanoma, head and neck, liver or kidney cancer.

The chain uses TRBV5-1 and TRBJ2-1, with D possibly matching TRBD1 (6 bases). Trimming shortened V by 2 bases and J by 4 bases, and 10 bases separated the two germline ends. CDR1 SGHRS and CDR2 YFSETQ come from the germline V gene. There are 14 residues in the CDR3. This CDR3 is CASSLGTPYNEQFF. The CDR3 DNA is TGCGCCAGCAGCTTAGGGACACCATACAATGAGCAGTTCTTC. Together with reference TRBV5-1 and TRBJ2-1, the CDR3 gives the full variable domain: KAGVTQTPRYLIKTRGQQVTLSCSPISGHRSVSWYQQTPGQGLQFLFEYFSETQRNKGNFPGRFSGRQFSNSRSEMNVSTLELGDSALYLCASSLGTPYNEQFFGPGTRLTVL.

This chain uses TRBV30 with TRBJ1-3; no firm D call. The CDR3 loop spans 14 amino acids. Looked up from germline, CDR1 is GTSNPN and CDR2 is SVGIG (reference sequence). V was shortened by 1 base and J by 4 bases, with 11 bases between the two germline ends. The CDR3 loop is CAWSDGGKGNTIYF. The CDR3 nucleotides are TGTGCCTGGAGTGATGGCGGGAAAGGAAACACCATATATTTT.

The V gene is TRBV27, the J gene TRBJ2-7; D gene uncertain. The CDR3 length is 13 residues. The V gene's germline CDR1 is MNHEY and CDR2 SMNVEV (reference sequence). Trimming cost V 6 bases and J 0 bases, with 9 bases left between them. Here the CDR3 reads CASRPGNSYEQYF. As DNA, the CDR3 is TGTGCCAGCAGGCCTGGCAACTCCTACGAGCAGTACTTC.

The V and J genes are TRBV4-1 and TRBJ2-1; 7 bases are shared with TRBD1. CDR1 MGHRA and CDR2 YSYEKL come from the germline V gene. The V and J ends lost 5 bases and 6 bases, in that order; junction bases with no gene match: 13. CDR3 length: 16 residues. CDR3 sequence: CASSYTPGQRGNEQFF. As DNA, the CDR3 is TGCGCCAGCAGCTATACCCCGGGACAGCGAGGCAATGAGCAGTTCTTC.

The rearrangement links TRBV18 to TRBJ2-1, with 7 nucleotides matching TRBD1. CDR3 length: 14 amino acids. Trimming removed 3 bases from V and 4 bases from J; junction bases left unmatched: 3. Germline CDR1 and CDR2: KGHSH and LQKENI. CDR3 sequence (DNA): TGTGCCAGCTCACCCGGGACAGCATACAATGAGCAGTTCTTC. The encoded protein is CASSPGTAYNEQFF.

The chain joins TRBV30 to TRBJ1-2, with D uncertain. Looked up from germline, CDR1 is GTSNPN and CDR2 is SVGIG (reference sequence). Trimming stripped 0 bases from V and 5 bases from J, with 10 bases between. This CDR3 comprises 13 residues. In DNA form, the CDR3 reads TGTGCCTGGAGTGTATGGCCAGAGTATGGCTACACCTTC. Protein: CAWSVWPEYGYTF. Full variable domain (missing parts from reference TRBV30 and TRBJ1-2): SQTIHQWPATLVQPVGSPLSLECTVEGTSNPNLYWYRQAAGRGLQLLFYSVGIGQISSEVPQNLSASRPQDRQFILSSKKLLLSDSGFYLCAWSVWPEYGYTFGSGTRLTVV.

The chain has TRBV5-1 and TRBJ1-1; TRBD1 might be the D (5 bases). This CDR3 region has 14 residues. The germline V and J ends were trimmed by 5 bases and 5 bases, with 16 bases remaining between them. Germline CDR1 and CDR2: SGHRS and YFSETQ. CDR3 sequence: CASRSSGIATEAFF. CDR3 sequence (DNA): TGCGCCAGCAGAAGCTCAGGGATTGCGACTGAAGCTTTCTTT.